This section outlines one T cell receptor (beta chain) sequence together with its context. These data originate in a study of blood T cell repertoires in COVID-19. Turning to the study itself: T cells, B-cell-depleted T cells, or PBMCs supplied cDNA or gDNA.

Germline V CDR1 and CDR2: LNHDA, SQIVND (reference sequence). This CDR3 has 14 residues. Trimming shortened V by 8 bases and J by 4 bases, and 14 bases separated the two germline ends. Original methodology: Using reference gene primer amplification, nucleated cell counts were estimated. Produced via immunoSEQ multiplex PCR; TCRdb's table is partial and in-frame only. The V and J calls and clone size were taken over from that table, and D and trimming were inferred from the DNA. The repertoire holds roughly 100,000 clones, around 88% seen once, with around 3.5% in the top ten. This receptor was obtained from a human donor in a cohort sampled during active COVID-19. The chain combines TRBV19 with TRBJ1-4; D is possibly TRBD1 (6 bases). Sequencing used peripheral blood. The DNA for the CDR3 is TGTGCCAGTGGCCCTGACAGGAATAATGAAAAACTGTTTTTT. Translating it yields CASGPDRNNEKLFF.